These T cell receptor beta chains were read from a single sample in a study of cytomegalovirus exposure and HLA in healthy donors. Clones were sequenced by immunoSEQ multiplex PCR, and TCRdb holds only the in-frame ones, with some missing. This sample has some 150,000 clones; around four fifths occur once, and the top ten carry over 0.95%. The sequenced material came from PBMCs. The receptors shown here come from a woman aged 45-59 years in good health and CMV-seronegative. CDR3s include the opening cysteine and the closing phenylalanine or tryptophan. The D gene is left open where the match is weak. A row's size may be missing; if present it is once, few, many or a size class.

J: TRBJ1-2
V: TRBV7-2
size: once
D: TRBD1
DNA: TGTGCCAGCAGCTTAGTGGGACAGGAGGGTGGCTACACCTTC
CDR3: CASSLVGQEGGYTF

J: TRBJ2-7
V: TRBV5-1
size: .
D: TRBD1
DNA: TGCGCCAGCAAGGGACAGAGCTCCTACGAGCAGTACTTC
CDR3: CASKGQSSYEQYF

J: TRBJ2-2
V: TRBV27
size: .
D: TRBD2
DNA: TGTGCCAGCAGTTTATCGCCTTTACTAGCGGGGGCCGCGAACACCGGGGAGCTGTTTTTT
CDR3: CASSLSPLLAGAANTGELFF

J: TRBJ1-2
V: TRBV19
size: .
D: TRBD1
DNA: TGTGCCAGTAGTCCCTCCAGGGGACAGAGGTACTATGGCTACACCTTC
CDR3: CASSPSRGQRYYGYTF

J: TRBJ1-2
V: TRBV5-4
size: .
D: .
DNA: TGTGCCAGCAGCTTGGGGGGGCAGGCGTTAAACCCAGACTATGGCTACACCTTC
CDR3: CASSLGGQALNPDYGYTF

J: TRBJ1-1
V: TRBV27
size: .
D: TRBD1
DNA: TGTGCCAGCAGTTGGACAGGGGACACTGAAGCTTTCTTT
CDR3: CASSWTGDTEAFF

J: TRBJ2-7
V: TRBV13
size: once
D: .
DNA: TGTGCCAGCAGCTTAAGACCGGGAGACGAGCAGTACTTC
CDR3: CASSLRPGDEQYF

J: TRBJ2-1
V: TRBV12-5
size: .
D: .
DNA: TGTGCTAGTGCCTCTGGACAGTTTGGTTGGTACAATGAGCAGTTCTTC
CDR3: CASASGQFGWYNEQFF

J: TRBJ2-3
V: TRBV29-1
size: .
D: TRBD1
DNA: TGCAGCGTAGGACAGGGAGGCACAGATACGCAGTATTTT
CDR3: CSVGQGGTDTQYF

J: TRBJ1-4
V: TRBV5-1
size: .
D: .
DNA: TGCGCCAGCAGAATCGCCTATTTAGGAAGAGAGGGAAAACTGTTTTTT
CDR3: CASRIAYLGREGKLFF

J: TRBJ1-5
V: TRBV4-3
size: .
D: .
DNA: TGCGCCAGCAGCCAAGGCAGGGATCAGCCCCAGCATTTT
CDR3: CASSQGRDQPQHF

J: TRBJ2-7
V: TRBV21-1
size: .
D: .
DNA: TGTGCCCCGCGCCCTCGTCGACTAGCGGACTCCTACGAGCAGTACTTC
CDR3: CAPRPRRLADSYEQYF

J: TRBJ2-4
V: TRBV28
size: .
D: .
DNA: TGTGCCAGCAGTTTATCAGGGACCAAAAACATTCAGTACTTC
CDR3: CASSLSGTKNIQYF

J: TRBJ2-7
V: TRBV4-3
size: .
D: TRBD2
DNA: TGCGCCAGCAGCCTGGGACTAGCGGCCGCCTACGAGCAGTACTTC
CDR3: CASSLGLAAAYEQYF

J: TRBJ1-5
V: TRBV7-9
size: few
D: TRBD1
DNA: TGTGCCAGCAGTCCGACAGGGTCGGGAACGCCCCAGCATTTT
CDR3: CASSPTGSGTPQHF

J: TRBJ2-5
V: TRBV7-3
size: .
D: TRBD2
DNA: TGTGCCAGCAGCACCGGACTAGCGGGAGCAGAGACCCAGTACTTC
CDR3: CASSTGLAGAETQYF

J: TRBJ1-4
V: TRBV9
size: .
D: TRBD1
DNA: TGTGCCAGCAGCCCCAGGGGGCTTGGGGCAACTAATGAAAAACTGTTTTTT
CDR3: CASSPRGLGATNEKLFF

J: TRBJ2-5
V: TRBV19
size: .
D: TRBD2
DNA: TGTGCCACCTCTGCGGGGGGCCGGTTGGAGACCCAGTACTTC
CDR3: CATSAGGRLETQYF

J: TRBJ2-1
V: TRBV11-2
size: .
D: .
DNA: TGTGCCAGCAGCTTAGTAGCCGGGAGCAAATTGGATGAGCAGTTCTTC
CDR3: CASSLVAGSKLDEQFF

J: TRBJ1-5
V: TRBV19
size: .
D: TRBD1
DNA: TGTGCCAGTAGGAGACAACCACCCGGGACAGGGAGAGGGCAGCCCCAGCATTTT
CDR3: CASRRQPPGTGRGQPQHF

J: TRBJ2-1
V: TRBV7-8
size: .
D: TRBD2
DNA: TGTGCCAGCAAGGTTAGATGGCGGGAGAGTCCCAATGAGCAGTTCTTC
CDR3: CASKVRWRESPNEQFF

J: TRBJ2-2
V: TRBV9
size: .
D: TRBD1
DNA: TGTGCCAGCAGCGTCCCCGAGGACAGGGGGTTCACCGGGGAGCTGTTTTTT
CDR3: CASSVPEDRGFTGELFF

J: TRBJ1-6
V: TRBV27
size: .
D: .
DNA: TGTGCCAGCAGTTTGGGAGGTGTCTATAATTCACCCCTCCACTTT
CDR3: CASSLGGVYNSPLHF

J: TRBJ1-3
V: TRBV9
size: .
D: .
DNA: TGTGCCAGCAGCGTTTCGACAGAGCGAACTGGAAACACCATATATTTT
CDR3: CASSVSTERTGNTIYF